This record looks at one T cell receptor beta chain sequence and its context. The sample comes from a study of blood T cell repertoires in COVID-19. The overall study: Sites in the United States, Italy and Spain provided acute and convalescent COVID-19 samples. PBMCs, B-cell-depleted T cells, or T cells were the source of the cDNA or gDNA that made up the material.

Original processing notes: Reference gene primer amplification gave estimated nucleated cell counts. Generated by immunoSEQ multiplex PCR, the TCRdb table keeps only in-frame clones and is missing some. The D gene and trimming were derived from the DNA, and the V and J assignments and clone size from that table. The repertoire holds some 700,000 clones, with over 80% as singletons. The CDR3 spans 17 residues. Sequencing used peripheral blood. The chain carries TRBV21-1 and TRBJ2-4; the table's D gene call, TRBD2, was not cross checked with the DNA. TRBV21-1 is shown as a pseudogene. The TCR originated in a woman aged 18-29 years with acute or convalescent COVID-19. This CDR3 reads CASTPEWGWETKNIQYF. The CDR3 DNA reads TGTGCCAGCACTCCCGAGTGGGGTTGGGAGACCAAAAACATTCAGTACTTC.